Listed here are 2 T cell receptor beta chains from one sample, sequenced in a study of T cell responses to AZD1222 COVID-19 vaccine. Libraries were prepared by immunoSEQ multiplex PCR; TCRdb keeps only in-frame clonotypes and omits some of them. The repertoire includes tens of thousands of clones, roughly 90% of them detected once, and about 3% sits in the top ten. Sequenced here: peripheral blood, sampled on day 0 of AZD1222 vaccination. These receptors originate from an adult in good health.

This chain joins TRBV2 and TRBJ1-1; D might be TRBD1 (5 bases). V was clipped by 3 bases and J by 5 bases, with 16 bases between them. Germline values: CDR1 SNHLY, CDR2 FYNNEI. The CDR3 extends over 15 amino acids. CDR3 sequence reads: CASSEGPSPGTEAFF. The DNA for the CDR3 is TGTGCCAGCAGTGAGGGGCCCAGTCCAGGGACTGAAGCTTTCTTT.

This chain links TRBV6-5 with TRBJ1-3; D unclear. Germline CDR1 and CDR2: MNHEY and SVGAGI. This CDR3 comprises 14 residues. The V and J ends lost 8 bases and 1 base respectively, with 12 bases between them. The CDR3 here is CASGRVGSGNTIYF. The CDR3 DNA is TGTGCCAGCGGACGGGTTGGGTCTGGAAACACCATATATTTT.